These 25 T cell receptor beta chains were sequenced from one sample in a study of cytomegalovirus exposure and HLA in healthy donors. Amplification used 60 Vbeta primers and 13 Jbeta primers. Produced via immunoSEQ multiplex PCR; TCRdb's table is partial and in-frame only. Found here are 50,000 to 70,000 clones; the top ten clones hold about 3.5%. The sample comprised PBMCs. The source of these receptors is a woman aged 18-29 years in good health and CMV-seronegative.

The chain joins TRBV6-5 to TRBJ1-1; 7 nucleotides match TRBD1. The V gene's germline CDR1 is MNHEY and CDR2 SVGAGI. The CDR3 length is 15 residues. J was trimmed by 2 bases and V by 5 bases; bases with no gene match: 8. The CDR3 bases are TGTGCCAGCAGTACCGGGACAGAGATAAACACTGAAGCTTTCTTT. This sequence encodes CASSTGTEINTEAFF.

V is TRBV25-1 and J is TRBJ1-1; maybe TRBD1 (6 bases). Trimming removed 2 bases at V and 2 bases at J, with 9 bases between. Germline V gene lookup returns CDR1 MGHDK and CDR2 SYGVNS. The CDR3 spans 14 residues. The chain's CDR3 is CASSEGTRNTEAFF. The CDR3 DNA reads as TGTGCCAGCAGTGAAGGGACACGCAACACTGAAGCTTTCTTT. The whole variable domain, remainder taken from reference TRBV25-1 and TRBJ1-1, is EADIYQTPRYLVIGTGKKITLECSQTMGHDKMYWYQQDPGMELHLIHYSYGVNSTEKGDLSSESTVSRIRTEHFPLTLESARPSHTSQYLCASSEGTRNTEAFFGQGTRLTVV.

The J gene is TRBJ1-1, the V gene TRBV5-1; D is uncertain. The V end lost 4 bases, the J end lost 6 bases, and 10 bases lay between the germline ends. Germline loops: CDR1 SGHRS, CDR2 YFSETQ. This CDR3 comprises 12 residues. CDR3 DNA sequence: TGCGCCAGCAGCCTTTGGGGAGCTGAAGCTTTCTTT. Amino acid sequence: CASSLWGAEAFF.

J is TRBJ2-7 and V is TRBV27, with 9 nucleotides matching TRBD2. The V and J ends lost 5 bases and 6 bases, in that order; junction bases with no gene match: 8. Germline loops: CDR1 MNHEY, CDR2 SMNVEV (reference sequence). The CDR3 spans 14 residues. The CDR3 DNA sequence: TGTGCCAGCAGTCCGGGACTAGCCATATCCGAGCAGTACTTC. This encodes CASSPGLAISEQYF.

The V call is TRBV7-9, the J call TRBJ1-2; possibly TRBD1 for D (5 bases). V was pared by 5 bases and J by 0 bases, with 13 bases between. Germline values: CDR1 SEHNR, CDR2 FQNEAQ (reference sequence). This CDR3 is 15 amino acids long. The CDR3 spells CASSKWDSSNYGYTF. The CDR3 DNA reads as TGTGCCAGCAGCAAATGGGACTCCTCTAACTATGGCTACACCTTC. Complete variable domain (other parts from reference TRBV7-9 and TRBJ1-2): DTGVSQNPRHKITKRGQNVTFRCDPISEHNRLYWYRQTLGQGPEFLTYFQNEAQLEKSRLLSDRFSAERPKGSFSTLEIQRTEQGDSAMYLCASSKWDSSNYGYTFGSGTRLTVV.

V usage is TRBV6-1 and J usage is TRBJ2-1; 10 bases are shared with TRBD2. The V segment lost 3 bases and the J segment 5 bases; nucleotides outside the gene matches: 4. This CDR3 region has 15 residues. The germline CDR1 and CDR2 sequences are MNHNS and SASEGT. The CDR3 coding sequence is TGTGCCAGCAGTGAGCAGACTAGCGGGCACAATGAGCAGTTCTTC. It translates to CASSEQTSGHNEQFF.

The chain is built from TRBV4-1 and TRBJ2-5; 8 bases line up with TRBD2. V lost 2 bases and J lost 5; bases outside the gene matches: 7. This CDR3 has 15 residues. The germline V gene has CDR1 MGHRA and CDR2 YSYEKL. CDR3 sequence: CASSQLAGGLETQYF. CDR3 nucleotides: TGCGCCAGCAGCCAACTTGCGGGGGGCCTCGAGACCCAGTACTTC.

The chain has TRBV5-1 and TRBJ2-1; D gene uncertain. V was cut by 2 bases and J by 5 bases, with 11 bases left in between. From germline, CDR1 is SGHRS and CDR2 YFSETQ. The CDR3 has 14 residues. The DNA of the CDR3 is TGCGCCAGCAGCTTCGGCGGTTACGACAATGAGCAGTTCTTC. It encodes CASSFGGYDNEQFF.

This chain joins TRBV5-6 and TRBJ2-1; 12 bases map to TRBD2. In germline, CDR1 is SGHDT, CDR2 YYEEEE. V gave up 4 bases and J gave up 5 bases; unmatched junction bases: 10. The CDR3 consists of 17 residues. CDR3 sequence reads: CASSMGTSGYPNNEQFF. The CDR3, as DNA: TGTGCCAGCAGCATGGGGACTAGCGGGTACCCAAACAATGAGCAGTTCTTC. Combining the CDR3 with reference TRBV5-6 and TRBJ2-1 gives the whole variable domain DAGVTQSPTHLIKTRGQQVTLRCSPKSGHDTVSWYQQALGQGPQFIFQYYEEEERQRGNFPDRFSGHQFPNYSSELNVNALLLGDSALYLCASSMGTSGYPNNEQFFGPGTRLTVL.

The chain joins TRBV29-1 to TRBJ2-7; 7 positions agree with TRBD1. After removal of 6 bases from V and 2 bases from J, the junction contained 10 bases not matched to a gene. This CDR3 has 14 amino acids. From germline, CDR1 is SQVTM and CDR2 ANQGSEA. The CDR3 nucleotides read TGCAGCGTAAGGACAGGAAGAGGGACCTACGAGCAGTACTTC. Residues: CSVRTGRGTYEQYF.

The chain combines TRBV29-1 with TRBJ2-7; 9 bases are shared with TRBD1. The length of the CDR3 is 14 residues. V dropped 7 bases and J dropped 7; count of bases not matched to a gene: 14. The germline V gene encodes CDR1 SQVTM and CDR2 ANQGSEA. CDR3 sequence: CSGAGGTGTEEQYF. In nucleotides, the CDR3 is TGCAGCGGGGCTGGGGGGACAGGGACCGAGGAGCAGTACTTC.

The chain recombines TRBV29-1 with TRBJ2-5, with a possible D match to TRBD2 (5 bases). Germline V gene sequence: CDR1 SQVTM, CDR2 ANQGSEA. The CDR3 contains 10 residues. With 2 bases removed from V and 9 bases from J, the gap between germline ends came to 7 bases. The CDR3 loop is CSVETGAQYF. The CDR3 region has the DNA TGCAGCGTTGAAACCGGGGCCCAGTACTTC.

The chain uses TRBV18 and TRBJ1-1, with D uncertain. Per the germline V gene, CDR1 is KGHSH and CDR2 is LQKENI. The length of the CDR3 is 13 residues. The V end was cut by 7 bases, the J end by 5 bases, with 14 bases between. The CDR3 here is CASFREGRTEAFF. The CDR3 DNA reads TGTGCCAGCTTTAGGGAGGGTCGTACTGAAGCTTTCTTT.

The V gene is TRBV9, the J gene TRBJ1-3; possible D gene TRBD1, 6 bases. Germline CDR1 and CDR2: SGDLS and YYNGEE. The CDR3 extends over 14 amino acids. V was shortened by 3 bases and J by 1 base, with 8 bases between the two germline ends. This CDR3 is CASSGGQSGNTIYF. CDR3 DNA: TGTGCCAGCAGCGGGGGACAATCTGGAAACACCATATATTTT.

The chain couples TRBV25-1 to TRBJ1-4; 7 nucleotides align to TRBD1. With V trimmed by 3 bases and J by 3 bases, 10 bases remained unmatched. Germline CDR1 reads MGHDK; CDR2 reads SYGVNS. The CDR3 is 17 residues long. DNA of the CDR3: TGTGCCAGCAGTGAGACGACAGGGAAGGGGTCTAATGAAAAACTGTTTTTT. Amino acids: CASSETTGKGSNEKLFF.

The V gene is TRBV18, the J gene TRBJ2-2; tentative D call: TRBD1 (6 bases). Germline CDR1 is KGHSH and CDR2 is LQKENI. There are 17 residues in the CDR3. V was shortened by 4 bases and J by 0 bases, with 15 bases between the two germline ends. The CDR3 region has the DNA TGTGCCAGCTCACGGGTCAGGGGTTCCGCGAACACCGGGGAGCTGTTTTTT. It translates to CASSRVRGSANTGELFF.

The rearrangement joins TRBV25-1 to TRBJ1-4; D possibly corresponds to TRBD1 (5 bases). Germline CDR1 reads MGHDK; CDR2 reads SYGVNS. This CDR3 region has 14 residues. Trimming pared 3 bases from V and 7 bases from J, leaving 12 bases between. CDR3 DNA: TGTGCCAGCAGTGAGGGAGGGGTAGGTGAAAAACTGTTTTTT. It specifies CASSEGGVGEKLFF.

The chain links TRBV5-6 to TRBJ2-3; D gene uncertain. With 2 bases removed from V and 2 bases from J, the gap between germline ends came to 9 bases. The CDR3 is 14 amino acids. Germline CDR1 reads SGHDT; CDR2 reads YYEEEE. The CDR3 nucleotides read TGTGCCAGCAGCTTAGTAGAACTCACAGATACGCAGTATTTT. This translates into CASSLVELTDTQYF. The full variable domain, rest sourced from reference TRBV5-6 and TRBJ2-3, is DAGVTQSPTHLIKTRGQQVTLRCSPKSGHDTVSWYQQALGQGPQFIFQYYEEEERQRGNFPDRFSGHQFPNYSSELNVNALLLGDSALYLCASSLVELTDTQYFGPGTRLTVL.

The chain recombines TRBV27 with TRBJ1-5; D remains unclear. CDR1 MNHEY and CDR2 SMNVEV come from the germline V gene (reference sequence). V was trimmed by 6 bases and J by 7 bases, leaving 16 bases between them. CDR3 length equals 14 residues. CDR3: CASSAGGSWQPQHF. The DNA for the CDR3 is TGTGCCAGCAGCGCAGGAGGGTCATGGCAGCCCCAGCATTTT.

In DNA, the CDR3 is TGCGCCAGCAGCCATCCCAAGACAGGGGGAGTCGGTGGCTACACCTTC. Residues: CASSHPKTGGVGGYTF. V is TRBV4-1 and J is TRBJ1-2; 9 nucleotides align to TRBD1. Looked up from germline, CDR1 is MGHRA and CDR2 is YSYEKL. V lost 3 bases and J lost 7; bases outside the gene matches: 12. This CDR3 comprises 16 residues.

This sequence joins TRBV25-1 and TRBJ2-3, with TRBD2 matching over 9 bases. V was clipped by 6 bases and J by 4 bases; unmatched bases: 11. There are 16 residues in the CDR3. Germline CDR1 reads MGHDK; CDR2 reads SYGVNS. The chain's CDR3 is CASRSPSGKSPDTQYF. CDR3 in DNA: TGTGCCAGCAGGAGCCCTAGCGGGAAAAGTCCAGATACGCAGTATTTT.

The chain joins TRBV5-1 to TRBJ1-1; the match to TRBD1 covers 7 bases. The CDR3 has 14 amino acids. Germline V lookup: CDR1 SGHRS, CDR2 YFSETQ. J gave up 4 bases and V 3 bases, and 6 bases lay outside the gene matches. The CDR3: CASSYGQDGTEAFF. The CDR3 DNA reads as TGCGCCAGCAGCTACGGACAGGACGGCACTGAAGCTTTCTTT.

DNA of the CDR3: TGTGCCAGCAGCGGCGGTTTCCTCGTTGGATCCTACAATGAGCAGTTCTTC. This translates into CASSGGFLVGSYNEQFF. V and J are TRBV9 and TRBJ2-1; D is ambiguous. Trimming stripped 3 bases from V and 1 base from J, with 17 bases between. This CDR3 contains 17 residues. The germline CDR1 and CDR2 sequences are SGDLS and YYNGEE.

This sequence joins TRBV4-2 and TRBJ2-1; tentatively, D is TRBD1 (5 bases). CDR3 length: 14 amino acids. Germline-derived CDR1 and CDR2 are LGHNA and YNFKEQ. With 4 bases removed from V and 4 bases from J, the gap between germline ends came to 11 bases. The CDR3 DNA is TGTGCCAGCAGCCCCCCACACAGGTACAATGAGCAGTTCTTC. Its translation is CASSPPHRYNEQFF.

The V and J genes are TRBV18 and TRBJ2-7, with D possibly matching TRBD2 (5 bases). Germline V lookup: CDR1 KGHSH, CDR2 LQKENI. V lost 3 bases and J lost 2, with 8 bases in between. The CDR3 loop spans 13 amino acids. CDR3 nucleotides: TGTGCCAGCTCACCGGGAGCGGCCTACGAGCAGTACTTC. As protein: CASSPGAAYEQYF.